The present T cell receptor beta chain was sequenced within a study of cytomegalovirus exposure and HLA in healthy donors. CDR1 is SGHDN, CDR2 FVKESK, per germline. The CDR3 has 16 amino acids. Trimming took off 1 base at V and 0 bases at J, with 9 bases between the two ends. The data were produced by immunoSEQ multiplex PCR, yet TCRdb's version contains in-frame clones alone and is incomplete. Of 100,000 to 120,000 clones listed, approximately 89% are singletons. The sample comprised PBMCs. This TCR was recovered from a woman aged 18-35 years in good health and CMV-seronegative. The chain is built from TRBV14 and TRBJ1-4, with D uncertain. This CDR3 reads CASSQAGIATNEKLFF. CDR3 nucleotides: TGTGCCAGCAGCCAAGCCGGGATCGCAACTAATGAAAAACTGTTTTTT.